These 7 T cell receptor beta chains share one sample of origin, sequenced in a study of cytomegalovirus exposure and HLA in healthy donors. Clones were read by immunoSEQ multiplex PCR, and TCRdb kept only the in-frame ones, dropping some. The sample gives over 200,000 clones, less than 90% of which show up once; around 5.6% is in the top ten. The sequencing input was PBMCs. The receptors stem from a young woman in good health and CMV-seronegative.

The CDR3 region has the DNA TGTGCCAGCAGGGTAGCGGGGGATTATAATGAGCAGTTCTTC. Residues: CASRVAGDYNEQFF. This chain links TRBV27 with TRBJ2-1; 9 positions match TRBD2. The germline V gene encodes CDR1 MNHEY and CDR2 SMNVEV (reference sequence). CDR3 length: 14 amino acids. Trimming cost V 6 bases and J 7 bases; bases outside gene matches: 7.

The rearrangement uses TRBV6-5 and TRBJ2-2; possibly TRBD2 for D (5 bases). CDR3 length: 15 residues. The germline V and J ends were trimmed by 7 bases and 5 bases, with 17 bases remaining between them. Germline assignment: CDR1 MNHEY and CDR2 SVGAGI. The CDR3 coding sequence is TGTGCCAGCACCCATCATGGGAGCGTAACCGGGGAGCTGTTTTTT. As protein: CASTHHGSVTGELFF.

This clone has only a few counts. The rearrangement uses TRBV5-1 and TRBJ1-5; D uncertain. Looked up from germline, CDR1 is SGHRS and CDR2 is YFSETQ. V was trimmed by 0 bases and J by 5 bases, leaving 6 bases between them. The CDR3 totals 13 residues. The CDR3 loop is CASSLDGDQPQHF. The CDR3 DNA is TGCGCCAGCAGCTTGGATGGGGATCAGCCCCAGCATTTT.

On this clone itself: The junction and the germline gene differ at one end; a read error may be behind it. V gene TRBV28 combines with J gene TRBJ2-7; the match to TRBD1 covers 7 bases. CDR3 length equals 12 residues. Germline V CDR1 and CDR2: MDHEN, SYDVKM. CDR3: CASSFVGTALSF. The CDR3 region has the DNA TGTGCCAGCAGTTTTGTGGGGACAGCGCTCTCTTTC. Based on the CDR3 plus reference TRBV28 and TRBJ2-7, the full variable domain is DVKVTQSSRYLVKRTGEKVFLECVQDMDHENMFWYRQDPGLGLRLIYFSYDVKMKEKGDIPEGYSVSREKKERFSLILESASTNQTSMYLCASSFVGTALSFGPGTRLTVT.

This chain joins TRBV5-1 and TRBJ1-2, with TRBD1 matching 9 bases. Trimming cost V 0 bases and J 5 bases; bases outside gene matches: 5. CDR1 and CDR2 from the germline V gene are SGHRS and YFSETQ. The CDR3 runs 15 residues. The DNA for the CDR3 is TGCGCCAGCAGCTTGGCTACAGGGGGCGCGTATGGCTACACCTTC. It specifies CASSLATGGAYGYTF.

The V and J genes are TRBV18 and TRBJ2-7; TRBD1 matches at 11 bases. The CDR3 has 15 amino acids. With 7 bases clipped from V and 6 bases from J, the junction kept 11 bases outside the gene matches. The germline V gene encodes CDR1 KGHSH and CDR2 LQKENI. Here the CDR3 DNA reads TGTGCCAGCTTACTTCGAACCGGGACAGGGGGCGAGCAGTACTTC. Translating gives CASLLRTGTGGEQYF.

This clone was counted only a few times. CDR3 sequence reads: CASSLRGASRTEAFF. As DNA, the CDR3 is TGTGCCAGCAGTTTAAGGGGGGCCAGCAGGACTGAAGCTTTCTTT. The V and J genes are TRBV28 and TRBJ1-1; tentatively, D is TRBD1 (6 bases). With 2 bases removed from V and 5 bases from J, the gap between germline ends came to 15 bases. CDR1 MDHEN and CDR2 SYDVKM come from the germline V gene. This CDR3 spans 15 amino acids.